This record looks at one T cell receptor (beta chain) sequence and its context. Its specificity is not known. Constant-region reverse primers amplified full-length variable regions, followed by semi-nested Nested Universal Primer A PCR. TCRdb processed the 5' RACE reads anew with MiXCR; each CDR3 protein has one entry. The data show some 12,000 distinct CDR3 sequences, around 49% seen once. Study-wide results and caveats: Tumor Tregs overlapped most with tumor, then blood, naive CD4+ cells. The TCR gene usage of tumor memory CD4+ T cells clustered together with blood and lymph node memory CD4+ cells and with lymph node naive CD4+ cells.

The CDR3 is 11 residues long. V lost 3 bases to trimming and J lost 4 bases, with 3 bases between them. CD25-based Treg depletion was applied to purified naive CD4+ T cells. Material: tumor-infiltrating naive CD4+ T cells sorted from the breast tumor. Described subset: naive CD4+ T cells, CD4+CD45RA+CD25-. This clonotype was sampled from a female donor with breast cancer. The V call is TRBV12-3 or TRBV12-4, the J call TRBJ2-5; unclear D gene. CDR3 DNA sequence: TGTGCCAGCAGTTTGACAGAGACCCAGTACTTC. Its protein is CASSLTETQYF.